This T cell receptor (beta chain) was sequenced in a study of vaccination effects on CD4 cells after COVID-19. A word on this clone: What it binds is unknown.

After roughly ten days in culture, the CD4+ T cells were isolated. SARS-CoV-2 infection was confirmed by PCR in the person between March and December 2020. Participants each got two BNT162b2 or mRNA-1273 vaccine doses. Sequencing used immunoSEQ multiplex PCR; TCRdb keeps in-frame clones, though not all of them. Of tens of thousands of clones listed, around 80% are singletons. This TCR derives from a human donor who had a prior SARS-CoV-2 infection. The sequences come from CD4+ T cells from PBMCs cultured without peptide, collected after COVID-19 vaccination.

CDR3 in DNA: TGTGCCAGTAGTTCGACAGGGGTGACTGAAGCTTTCTTT. Translating gives CASSSTGVTEAFF. The V gene is TRBV19, the J gene TRBJ1-1; 8 bases align to TRBD1. After removal of 5 bases from V and 5 bases from J, the junction contained 4 bases not matched to a gene. Looked up from germline, CDR1 is LNHDA and CDR2 is SQIVND (reference sequence). The CDR3 totals 13 residues.